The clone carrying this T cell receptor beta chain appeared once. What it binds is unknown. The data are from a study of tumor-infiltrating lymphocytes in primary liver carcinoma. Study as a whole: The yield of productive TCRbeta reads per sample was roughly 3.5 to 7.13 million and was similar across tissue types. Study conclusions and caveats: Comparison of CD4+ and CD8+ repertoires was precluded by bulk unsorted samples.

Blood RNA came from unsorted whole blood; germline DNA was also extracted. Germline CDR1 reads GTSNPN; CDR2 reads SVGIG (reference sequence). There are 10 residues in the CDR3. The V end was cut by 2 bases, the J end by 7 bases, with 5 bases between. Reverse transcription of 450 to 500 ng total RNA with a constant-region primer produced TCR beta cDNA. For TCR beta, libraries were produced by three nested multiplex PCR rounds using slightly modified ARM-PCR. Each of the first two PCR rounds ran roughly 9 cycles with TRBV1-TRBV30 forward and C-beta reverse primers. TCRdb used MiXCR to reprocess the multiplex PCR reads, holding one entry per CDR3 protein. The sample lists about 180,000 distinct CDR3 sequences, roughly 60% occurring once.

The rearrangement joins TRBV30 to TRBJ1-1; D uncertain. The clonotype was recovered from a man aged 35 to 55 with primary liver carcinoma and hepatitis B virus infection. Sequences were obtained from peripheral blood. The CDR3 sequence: CAWSLFEAFF. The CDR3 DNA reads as TGTGCCTGGAGTCTCTTTGAAGCTTTCTTT.